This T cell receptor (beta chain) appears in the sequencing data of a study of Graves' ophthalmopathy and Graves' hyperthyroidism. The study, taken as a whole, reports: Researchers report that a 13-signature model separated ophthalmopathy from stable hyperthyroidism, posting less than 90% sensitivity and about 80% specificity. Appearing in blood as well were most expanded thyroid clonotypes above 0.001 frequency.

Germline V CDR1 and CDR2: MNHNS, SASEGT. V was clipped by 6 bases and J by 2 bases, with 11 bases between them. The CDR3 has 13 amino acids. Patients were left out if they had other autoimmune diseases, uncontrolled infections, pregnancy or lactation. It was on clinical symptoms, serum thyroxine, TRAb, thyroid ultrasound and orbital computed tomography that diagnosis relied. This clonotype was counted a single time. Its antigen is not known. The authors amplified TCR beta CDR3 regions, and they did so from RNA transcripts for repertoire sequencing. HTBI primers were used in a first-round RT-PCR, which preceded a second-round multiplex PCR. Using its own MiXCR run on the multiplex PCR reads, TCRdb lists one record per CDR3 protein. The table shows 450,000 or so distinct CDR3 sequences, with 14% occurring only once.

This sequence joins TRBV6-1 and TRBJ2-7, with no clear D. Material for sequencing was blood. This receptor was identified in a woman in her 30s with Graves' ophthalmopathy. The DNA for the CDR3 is TGTGCCAGCAGCTCCGACGTTGCCTACGAGCAGTACTTC. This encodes CASSSDVAYEQYF.